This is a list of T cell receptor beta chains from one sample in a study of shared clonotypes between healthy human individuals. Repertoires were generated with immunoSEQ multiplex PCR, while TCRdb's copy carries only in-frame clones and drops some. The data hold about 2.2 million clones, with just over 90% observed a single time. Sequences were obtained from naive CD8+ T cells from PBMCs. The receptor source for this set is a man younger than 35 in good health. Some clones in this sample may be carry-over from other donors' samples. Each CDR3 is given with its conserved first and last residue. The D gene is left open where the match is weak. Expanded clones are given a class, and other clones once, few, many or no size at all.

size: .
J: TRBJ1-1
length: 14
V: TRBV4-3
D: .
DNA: TGCGCCAGCAGCCATGGGGTATTGGGCACTGAAGCTTTCTTT
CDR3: CASSHGVLGTEAFF

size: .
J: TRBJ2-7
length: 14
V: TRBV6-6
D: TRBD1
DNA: TGTGCCAGCAGTTCCGGGACAGGGATCTACGAGCAGTACTTC
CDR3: CASSSGTGIYEQYF

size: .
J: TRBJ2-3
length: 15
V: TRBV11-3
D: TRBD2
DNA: TGTGCCAGCAGCTTGGGCGGGAGCTTCGCAGATACGCAGTATTTT
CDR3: CASSLGGSFADTQYF

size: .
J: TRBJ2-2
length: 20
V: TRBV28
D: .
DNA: TGTGCCAGCAGTTTAACAGTCCTGAGATCTCCCGCGAGTGTGGCCGGGGAGCTGTTTTTT
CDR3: CASSLTVLRSPASVAGELFF

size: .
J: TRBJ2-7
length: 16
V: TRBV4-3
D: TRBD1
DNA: TGCGCCAGCAGCCAAGACCCGGCCGGGACAGGGTACGAGCAGTACTTC
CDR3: CASSQDPAGTGYEQYF

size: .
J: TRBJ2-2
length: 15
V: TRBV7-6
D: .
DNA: TGTGCCAGCAGCTCCCGGAAGAGAGAGGGCGGGGAGCTGTTTTTT
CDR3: CASSSRKREGGELFF

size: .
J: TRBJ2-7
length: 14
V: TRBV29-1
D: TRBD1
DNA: TGCAGCGTCGAAACGGACAGGCAGGTCTACGAGCAGTACTTC
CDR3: CSVETDRQVYEQYF

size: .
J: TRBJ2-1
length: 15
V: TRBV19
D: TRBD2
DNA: TGTGCCAGTATTAATCTAGCGGGAGGGCCCTATGAGCAGTTCTTC
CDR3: CASINLAGGPYEQFF

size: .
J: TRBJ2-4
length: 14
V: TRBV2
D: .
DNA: TGTGCCAGCAGCGACCGGGACGGGGGAAACATTCAGTACTTC
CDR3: CASSDRDGGNIQYF

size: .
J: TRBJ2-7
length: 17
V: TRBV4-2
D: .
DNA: TGTGCCAGCAGCCACCAAGTTGGCCAACCACTTTCCTACGAGCAGTACTTC
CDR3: CASSHQVGQPLSYEQYF

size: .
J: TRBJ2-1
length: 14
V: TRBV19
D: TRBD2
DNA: TGTGCCAGCCTGGGGACTAGCGGTACCAATGAGCAGTTCTTC
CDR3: CASLGTSGTNEQFF

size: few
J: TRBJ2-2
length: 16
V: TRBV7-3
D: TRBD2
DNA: TGTGCCAGCAGCTCCAGCGGGAGGACGAACACCGGGGAGCTGTTTTTT
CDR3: CASSSSGRTNTGELFF

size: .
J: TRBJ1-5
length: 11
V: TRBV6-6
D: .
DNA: TGTGCCAGCAGTTACTCCGGTAAGGTGTATTTT
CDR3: CASSYSGKVYF

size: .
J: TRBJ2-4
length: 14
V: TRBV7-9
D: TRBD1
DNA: TGTGCCAGCAGTTATGGGACAGGAGGAGACATTCAGTACTTC
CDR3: CASSYGTGGDIQYF

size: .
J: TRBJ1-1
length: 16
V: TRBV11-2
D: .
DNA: TGTGCCAGCAGCTTATTCAATCTCGCAGGGACCACTGAAGCTTTCTTT
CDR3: CASSLFNLAGTTEAFF

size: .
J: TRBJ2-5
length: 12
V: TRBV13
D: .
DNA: TGTGCCAGCAGGCAGGGGCAAGAGACCCAGTACTTC
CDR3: CASRQGQETQYF

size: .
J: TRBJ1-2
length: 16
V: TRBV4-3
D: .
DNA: TGCGCCAGCAGCCAAGAGGGGGGGCGCAGTGTCTATGGCTACACCTTC
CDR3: CASSQEGGRSVYGYTF

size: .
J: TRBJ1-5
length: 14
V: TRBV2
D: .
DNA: TGTGCCAGCAGCATAACCGAGGGGAGTCAGCCCCAGCATTTT
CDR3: CASSITEGSQPQHF

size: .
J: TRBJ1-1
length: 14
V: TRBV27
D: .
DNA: TGTGCCAGCAGTTTATGGGGGGGTAACACTGAAGCTTTCTTT
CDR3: CASSLWGGNTEAFF

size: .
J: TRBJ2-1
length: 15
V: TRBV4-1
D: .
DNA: TGCGCCAGCAGCCAAGATCATACGCATAGGGATGAGCAGTTCTTC
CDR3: CASSQDHTHRDEQFF

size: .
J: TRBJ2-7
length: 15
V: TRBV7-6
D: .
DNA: TGTGCCAGCAGCTTAGGAACAGGTCGCGCCTACGAGCAGTACTTC
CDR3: CASSLGTGRAYEQYF

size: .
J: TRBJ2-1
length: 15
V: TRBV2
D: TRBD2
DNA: TGTGCCAGCAGACCACTAGCGGGAGGTGGGAATGAGCAGTTCTTC
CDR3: CASRPLAGGGNEQFF

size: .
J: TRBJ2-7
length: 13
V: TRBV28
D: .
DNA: TGTGCCAGCAGACCGGACGGAACGTACGAGCAGTACTTC
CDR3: CASRPDGTYEQYF

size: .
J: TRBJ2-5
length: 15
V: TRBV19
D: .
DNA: TGTGCCAGTAGTTGGACAGCGGGACGCCAAGAGACCCAGTACTTC
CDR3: CASSWTAGRQETQYF

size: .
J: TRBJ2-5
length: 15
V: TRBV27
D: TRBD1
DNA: TGTGCCAGCAGCGGATATACAGGGGCCCAAGAGACCCAGTACTTC
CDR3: CASSGYTGAQETQYF

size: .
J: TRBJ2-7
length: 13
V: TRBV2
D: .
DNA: TGTGCCAGCAGGACGAATTTAGCCTACGAGCAGTACTTC
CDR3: CASRTNLAYEQYF

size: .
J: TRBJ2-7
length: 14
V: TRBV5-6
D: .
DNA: TGTGCCAGCACCTGGGGGGGGCGATCCTACGAGCAGTACTTC
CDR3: CASTWGGRSYEQYF

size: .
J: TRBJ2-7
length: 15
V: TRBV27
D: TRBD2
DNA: TGTGCCAGCAGTTTACGGGCTAGCGGCTCCTACGAGCAGTACTTC
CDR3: CASSLRASGSYEQYF

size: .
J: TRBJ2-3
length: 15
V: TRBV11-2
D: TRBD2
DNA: TGTGCCAGCAGGGGAGCGGGATTAATTATGGATACGCAGTATTTT
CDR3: CASRGAGLIMDTQYF

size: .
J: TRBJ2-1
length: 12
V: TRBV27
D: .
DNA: TGTGCCAGCAGTTTCTCGTTTGGTGAGCAGTTCTTC
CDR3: CASSFSFGEQFF

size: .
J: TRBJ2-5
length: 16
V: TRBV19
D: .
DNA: TGTGCCAGTAGCCCCTTGGGGCAGAGGGACCAAGAGACCCAGTACTTC
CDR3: CASSPLGQRDQETQYF

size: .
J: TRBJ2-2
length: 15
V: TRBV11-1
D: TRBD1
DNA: TGTGCCAGCAGCCTGATGGGACAGGGTGACGGGGAGCTGTTTTTT
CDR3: CASSLMGQGDGELFF

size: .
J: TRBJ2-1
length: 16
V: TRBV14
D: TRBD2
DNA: TGTGCCAGCAGCCAAGATAGGACTAGCGGATACAATGAGCAGTTCTTC
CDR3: CASSQDRTSGYNEQFF

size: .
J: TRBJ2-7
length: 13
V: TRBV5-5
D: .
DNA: TGTGCCAGCAGCTTGGGGGCCGAATACGAGCAGTACTTC
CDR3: CASSLGAEYEQYF

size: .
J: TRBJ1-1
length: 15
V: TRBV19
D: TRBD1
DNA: TGTGCCAGTAGTATAGTTGGGACAGTTAACACTGAAGCTTTCTTT
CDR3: CASSIVGTVNTEAFF

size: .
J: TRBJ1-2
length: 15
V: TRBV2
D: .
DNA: TGTGCCAGCAGTGAAGCATTCGGGGGCCCGAGAGGCTACACCTTC
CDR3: CASSEAFGGPRGYTF

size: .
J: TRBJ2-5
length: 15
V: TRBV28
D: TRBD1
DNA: TGTGCCAGCAGTAGCCAACCAGGGGGAGCTGAGACCCAGTACTTC
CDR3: CASSSQPGGAETQYF

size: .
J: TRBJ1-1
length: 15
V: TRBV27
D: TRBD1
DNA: TGTGCCAGCAGTTTATCGAAGGGGGCTCATACTGAAGCTTTCTTT
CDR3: CASSLSKGAHTEAFF

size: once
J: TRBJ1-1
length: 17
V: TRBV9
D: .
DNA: TGTGCCAGCAGCCCCCGCCTGGGGGGGATTGCGGACACTGAAGCTTTCTTT
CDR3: CASSPRLGGIADTEAFF

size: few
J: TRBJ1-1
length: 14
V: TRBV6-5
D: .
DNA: TGTGCCAGCACCCCCGGAAGGTCCAACACTGAAGCTTTCTTT
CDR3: CASTPGRSNTEAFF

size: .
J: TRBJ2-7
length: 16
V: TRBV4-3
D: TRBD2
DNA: TGCGCCAGCAGCCAAGTAGCGGGAGGAATTGGGCACGAGCAGTACTTC
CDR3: CASSQVAGGIGHEQYF

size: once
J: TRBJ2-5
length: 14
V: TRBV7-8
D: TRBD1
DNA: TGTGCCAGCAGCCCAACAGGGGGCTGGGAGACCCAGTACTTC
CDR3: CASSPTGGWETQYF

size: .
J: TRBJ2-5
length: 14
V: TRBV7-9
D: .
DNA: TGTGCCAGCAGCTCTAGGACATACCAAGAGACCCAGTACTTC
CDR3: CASSSRTYQETQYF

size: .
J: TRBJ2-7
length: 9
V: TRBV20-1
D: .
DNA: TGCAGTGGGGTTGTGTATGAGTACTTC
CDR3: CSGVVYEYF

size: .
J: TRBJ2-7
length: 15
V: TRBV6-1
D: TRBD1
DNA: TGTGCCAGCAGTGAGTGGACAGGCAGCTCCTACGAGCAGTACTTC
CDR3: CASSEWTGSSYEQYF

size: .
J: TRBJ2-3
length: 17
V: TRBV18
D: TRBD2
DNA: TGTGCCAGCTCACCACCTCGACTAGCGGGAGTCTCAGATACGCAGTATTTT
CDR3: CASSPPRLAGVSDTQYF

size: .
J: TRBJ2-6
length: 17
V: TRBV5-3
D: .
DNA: TGTGCCAGAAGCTTGGTCTTTGACTCGTCTGGGGCCAACGTCCTGACTTTC
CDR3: CARSLVFDSSGANVLTF

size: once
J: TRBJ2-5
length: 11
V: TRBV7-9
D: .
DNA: TGTGCCAGCGCATGGGGGGAGACCCAGTACTTC
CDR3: CASAWGETQYF

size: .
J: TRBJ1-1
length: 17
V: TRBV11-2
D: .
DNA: TGTGCCAGCAGCTTAGTTTATTTATCCAGGCTGAACACTGAAGCTTTCTTT
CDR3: CASSLVYLSRLNTEAFF

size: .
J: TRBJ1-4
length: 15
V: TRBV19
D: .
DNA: TGTGCCAGTAGCAAGAACAGGGCTCGGCAAGAAAAACTGTTTTTT
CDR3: CASSKNRARQEKLFF

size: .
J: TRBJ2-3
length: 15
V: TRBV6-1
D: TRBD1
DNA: TGTGCCAGCCTACGAGCCGGGACAGGCACAGATACGCAGTATTTT
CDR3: CASLRAGTGTDTQYF

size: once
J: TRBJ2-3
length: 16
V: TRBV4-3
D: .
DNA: TGCGCCAGCAGCCAAGGTCCCAGGTTGGTGAAGGATACGCAGTATTTT
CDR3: CASSQGPRLVKDTQYF

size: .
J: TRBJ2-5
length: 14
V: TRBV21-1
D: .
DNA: TGTGCCAGCAGCGAGCAAGCGGGAGTGGAGACCCAGTACTTC
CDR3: CASSEQAGVETQYF

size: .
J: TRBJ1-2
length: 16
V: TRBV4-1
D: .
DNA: TGCGCCAGCAGCCACCACGGGGCGGGATCAAACTATGGCTACACCTTC
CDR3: CASSHHGAGSNYGYTF